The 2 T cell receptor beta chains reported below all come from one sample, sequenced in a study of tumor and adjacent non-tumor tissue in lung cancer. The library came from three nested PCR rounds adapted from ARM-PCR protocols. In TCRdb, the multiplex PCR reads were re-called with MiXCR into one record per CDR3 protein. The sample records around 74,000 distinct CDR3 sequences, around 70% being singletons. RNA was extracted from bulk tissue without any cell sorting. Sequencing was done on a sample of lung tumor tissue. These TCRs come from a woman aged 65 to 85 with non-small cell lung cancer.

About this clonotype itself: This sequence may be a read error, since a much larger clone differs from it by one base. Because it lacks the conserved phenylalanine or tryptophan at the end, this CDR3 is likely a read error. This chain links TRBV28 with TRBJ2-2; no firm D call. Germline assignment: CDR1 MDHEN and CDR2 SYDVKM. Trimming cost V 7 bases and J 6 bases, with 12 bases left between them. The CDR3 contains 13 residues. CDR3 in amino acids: CASKPVVSGELFL. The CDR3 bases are TGTGCCAGCAAGCCCGTAGTTTCCGGGGAGCTGTTTCTT.

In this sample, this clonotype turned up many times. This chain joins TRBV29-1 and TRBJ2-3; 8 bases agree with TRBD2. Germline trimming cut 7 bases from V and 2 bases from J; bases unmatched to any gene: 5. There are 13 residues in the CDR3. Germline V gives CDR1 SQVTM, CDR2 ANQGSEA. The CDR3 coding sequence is TGCAGCGCCGAAGCGGGAGTCACAGATACGCAGTATTTT. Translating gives CSAEAGVTDTQYF.